Following are 14 T cell receptor beta chains from one sample sequenced in a study of blood T cell repertoires in COVID-19. The data were produced by immunoSEQ multiplex PCR, yet TCRdb's version contains in-frame clones alone and is incomplete. The sample holds about 60,000 clones, 55% to 80% seen once. Input material: peripheral blood. These receptors all stem from a woman in her seventies with COVID-19, enrolled during active disease.

The chain is built from TRBV11-3 and TRBJ1-5; D is ambiguous. The CDR3 totals 10 residues. V was pared by 10 bases and J by 9 bases, with 10 bases between. The V gene's germline CDR1 is SGHNT and CDR2 YENEEA. The CDR3 coding sequence is TGTGCCACCCTCAGGCGGCCCCAGCATTTT. As protein: CATLRRPQHF.

The chain is built from TRBV4-2 and TRBJ2-2; 8 bases agree with TRBD2. The J segment lost 1 base and the V segment lost 0 bases, leaving 1 base of the junction unmatched. The germline V gene encodes CDR1 LGHNA and CDR2 YNFKEQ. CDR3 size: 16 residues. Here the CDR3 DNA reads TGTGCCAGCAGCCAAGAAACTAGCGGGAACACCGGGGAGCTGTTTTTT. Its protein is CASSQETSGNTGELFF.

The CDR3 is CATSRDKTDNQPQHF. CDR3 bases: TGTGCCACCAGCAGAGATAAAACAGACAATCAGCCCCAGCATTTT. The rearrangement links TRBV15 to TRBJ1-5, with unresolved D. The germline V gene encodes CDR1 LNHNV and CDR2 YYDKDF (reference sequence). Trimming took 0 bases from V and 3 from J, leaving 9 bases between them. CDR3 length: 15 residues.

The V call is TRBV3-1 (or the pseudogene TRBV3-2), the J call TRBJ2-1; unclear D gene. The V and J ends lost 0 bases and 8 bases respectively, with 14 bases between them. CDR1 is LGHDT and CDR2 is YNNKEL in the germline V gene (reference sequence). This CDR3 comprises 15 residues. CDR3 amino acids: CASSQDFYKVYEQFF. The CDR3, as DNA: TGTGCCAGCAGCCAAGACTTTTACAAAGTCTATGAGCAGTTCTTC.

This rearrangement joins TRBV29-1 to TRBJ1-3; 10 bases fit TRBD1. The germline gives CDR1 SQVTM, CDR2 ANQGSEA. The CDR3 sequence is 14 residues long. V was pared by 0 bases and J by 8 bases, with 4 bases of the junction left unmatched. CDR3 in amino acids: CSVEEGTGEYTIYF. As DNA, the CDR3 is TGCAGCGTTGAAGAAGGGACAGGGGAATACACCATATATTTT.

This chain uses TRBV10-2 with TRBJ1-2; 7 bases are a match to TRBD1. Germline values: CDR1 WSHSY, CDR2 SAAADI. The CDR3 is 16 amino acids. J lost 2 bases, V lost 7 bases, and 13 bases had no gene match. This chain's CDR3 is CASKAGNRGPNYGYTF. The CDR3 nucleotides are TGCGCCAGCAAGGCCGGCAACAGGGGACCCAACTATGGCTACACCTTC.

The gene calls are TRBV3-1 (or the pseudogene TRBV3-2) and TRBJ2-2; 8 bases are a match to TRBD2. J lost 0 bases, V lost 3 bases, and 6 bases had no gene match. Germline CDR1 is LGHDT and CDR2 is YNNKEL (reference sequence). There are 17 residues in the CDR3. This CDR3 reads CASSQGPGLANTGELFF. The CDR3 nucleotides are TGTGCCAGCAGCCAGGGCCCGGGACTAGCGAACACCGGGGAGCTGTTTTTT.

This chain uses TRBV2 with TRBJ2-4; TRBD2 agrees at 15 bases. Germline loops: CDR1 SNHLY, CDR2 FYNNEI. V gave up 4 bases and J gave up 8 bases; unmatched junction bases: 12. The CDR3 is 18 amino acids. Here the CDR3 DNA reads TGTGCCAGCAGTGGGGGACTAGCGGGGGGTCCCTGGGGACACATTCAGTACTTC. Translation gives CASSGGLAGGPWGHIQYF.

This chain joins TRBV7-8 and TRBJ1-2; a weak D match, TRBD1 (6 bases). Germline CDR1 reads SGHVS; CDR2 reads FQNEAQ. This CDR3 comprises 15 residues. Trimming left V 5 bases short and J 3 bases short, with 16 bases between. CDR3 loop: CASSPGPGGDYGYTF. The CDR3 DNA follows: TGTGCCAGCAGCCCAGGGCCGGGGGGCGACTATGGCTACACCTTC. Drawing the rest from reference TRBV7-8 and TRBJ1-2, the complete variable domain is GAGVSQSPRYKVAKRGQDVALRCDPISGHVSLFWYQQALGQGPEFLTYFQNEAQLDKSGLPSDRFFAERPEGSVSTLKIQRTQQEDSAVYLCASSPGPGGDYGYTFGSGTRLTVV.

This clone was picked up one time. The J gene is TRBJ2-3, the V gene TRBV7-3; TRBD2 might be the D (6 bases). CDR1 and CDR2 from the germline V gene are SGHTA and FQGTGA. V gave up 5 bases and J gave up 0 bases, with 12 bases separating them. The CDR3 length is 15 residues. The CDR3 nucleotides read TGTGCCAGCAGCCTCCTCGGGGGAAGCACAGATACGCAGTATTTT. Amino acids: CASSLLGGSTDTQYF.

The V and J genes are TRBV6-5 and TRBJ2-1, with 14 bases fitting TRBD2. Germline V gene lookup returns CDR1 MNHEY and CDR2 SVGAGI. The CDR3 loop spans 15 amino acids. J gave up 7 bases and V 6 bases, and 5 bases lay outside the gene matches. CDR3 coding DNA: TGTGCCAGCAGCCTCGGGACTAGCGGGAGTAATGAGCAGTTCTTC. This sequence encodes CASSLGTSGSNEQFF.

In its sample, this clone was seen once. The genes are TRBV5-6 and TRBJ1-2; D ambiguous. Trimming left V 0 bases short and J 8 bases short, with 14 bases between. Germline V gene data show CDR1 as SGHDT and CDR2 as YYEEEE. The CDR3 covers 14 residues. The CDR3 DNA reads TGTGCCAGCAGCTTGGTAGGGAGCGGTGGGGGCTACACCTTC. It yields the protein CASSLVGSGGGYTF.

This clone showed up just once. This chain joins TRBV18 and TRBJ1-1; no reliable D call. Germline values: CDR1 KGHSH, CDR2 LQKENI. The CDR3 is 12 amino acids. V was trimmed by 2 bases and J by 7 bases, leaving 8 bases between them. DNA for the CDR3: TGTGCCAGCTCACCAGGCGGCGGTGAAGCTTTCTTT. Its protein product is CASSPGGGEAFF.

V and J are TRBV6-2 or TRBV6-3 and TRBJ2-2, with D possibly matching TRBD2 (7 bases). From germline, CDR1 is MNHEY and CDR2 SVGEGT. The CDR3 spans 15 residues. V lost 6 bases and J 4 bases, leaving 15 bases between the germline ends. The CDR3 sequence: CASSPLRGGTGELFF. CDR3 bases: TGTGCCAGCAGCCCCCTTAGGGGGGGCACCGGGGAGCTGTTTTTT.